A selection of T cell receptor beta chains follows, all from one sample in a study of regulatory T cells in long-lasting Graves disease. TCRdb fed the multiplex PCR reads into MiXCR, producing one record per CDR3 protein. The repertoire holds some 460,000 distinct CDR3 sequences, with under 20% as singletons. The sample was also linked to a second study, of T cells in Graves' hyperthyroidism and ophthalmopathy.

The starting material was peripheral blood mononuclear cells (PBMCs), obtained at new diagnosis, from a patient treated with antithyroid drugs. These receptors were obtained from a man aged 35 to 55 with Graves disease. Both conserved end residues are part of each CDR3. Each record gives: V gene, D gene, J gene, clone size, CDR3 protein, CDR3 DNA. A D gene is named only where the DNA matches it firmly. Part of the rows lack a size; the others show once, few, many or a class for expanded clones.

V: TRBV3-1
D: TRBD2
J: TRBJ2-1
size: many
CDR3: CASRSSGTRNEQFF
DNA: TGTGCCAGCAGGTCGAGCGGGACTCGTAATGAGCAGTTCTTC

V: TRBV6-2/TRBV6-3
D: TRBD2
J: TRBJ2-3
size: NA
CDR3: CAGGTSGRNTQYF
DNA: TGTGCCGGAGGGACTAGCGGGAGAAATACGCAGTATTTT

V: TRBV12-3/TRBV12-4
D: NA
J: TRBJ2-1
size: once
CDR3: CASSWGGAGGYEQFF
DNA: TGTGCCAGCAGTTGGGGAGGGGCAGGGGGCTATGAGCAGTTCTTC

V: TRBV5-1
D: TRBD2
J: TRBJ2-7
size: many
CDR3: CASASPGRGAYEQYF
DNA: TGCGCCAGCGCCAGCCCCGGGCGGGGGGCCTACGAGCAGTACTTC

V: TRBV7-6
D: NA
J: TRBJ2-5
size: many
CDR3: CASSQPGETQYF
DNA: TGTGCCAGCAGCCAGCCTGGGGAGACCCAGTACTTC

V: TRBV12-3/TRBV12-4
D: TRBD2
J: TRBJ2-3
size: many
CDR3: CASSLTSGRVSSTDTQYF
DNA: TGTGCCAGCAGTCTGACTAGCGGGAGAGTGTCGAGCACAGATACGCAGTATTTT

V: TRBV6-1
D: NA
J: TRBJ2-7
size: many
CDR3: CASRAIDSGEQYF
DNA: TGTGCCAGCAGGGCCATTGACAGCGGCGAGCAGTACTTC

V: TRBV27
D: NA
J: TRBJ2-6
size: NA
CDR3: CASSLGGISGANVLTF
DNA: TGTGCCAGCAGTTTAGGGGGGATCTCTGGGGCCAACGTCCTGACTTTC

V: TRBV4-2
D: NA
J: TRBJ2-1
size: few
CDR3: CASSQGGRDSYNEQFF
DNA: TGTGCCAGCAGCCAAGGGGGAAGGGACTCATACAATGAGCAGTTCTTC

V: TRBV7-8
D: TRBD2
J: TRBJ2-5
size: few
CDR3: CASSPASGSNGGETQYF
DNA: TGTGCCAGCAGCCCGGCTAGCGGGAGTAATGGAGGAGAGACCCAGTACTTC

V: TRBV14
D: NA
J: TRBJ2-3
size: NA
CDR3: CASSQGAISTDTQYF
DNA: TGTGCCAGCAGCCAAGGGGCGATCAGCACAGATACGCAGTATTTT

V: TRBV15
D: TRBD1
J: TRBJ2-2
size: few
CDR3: CATSLDRGRTGELFF
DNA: TGTGCCACCAGCTTGGACAGGGGGCGGACCGGGGAGCTGTTTTTT

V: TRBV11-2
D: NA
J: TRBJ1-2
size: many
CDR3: CASSPLWTGGYTF
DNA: TGTGCCAGCAGCCCCCTCTGGACGGGTGGCTACACCTTC

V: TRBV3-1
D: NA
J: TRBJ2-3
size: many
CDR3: CASSQEMGGYTQYF
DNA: TGTGCCAGCAGCCAAGAGATGGGTGGCTATACGCAGTATTTT

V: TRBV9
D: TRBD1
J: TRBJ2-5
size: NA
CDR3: CASSVVGQGPETQYF
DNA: TGTGCCAGCAGCGTAGTAGGACAGGGCCCAGAGACCCAGTACTTC

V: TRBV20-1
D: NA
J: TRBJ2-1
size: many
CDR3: CSASGVDLGPSTYNEQFF
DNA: TGCAGTGCTAGTGGCGTGGACTTAGGTCCGAGCACCTACAATGAGCAGTTCTTC

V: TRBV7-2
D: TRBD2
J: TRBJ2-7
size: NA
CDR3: CASSFPRGTSFYEQYF
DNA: TGTGCCAGCAGCTTCCCCCGGGGGACTAGCTTTTACGAGCAGTACTTC

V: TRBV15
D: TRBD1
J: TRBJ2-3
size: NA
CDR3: CATSRGQGQGTDTQYF
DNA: TGTGCCACCAGCAGAGGACAGGGGCAAGGCACAGATACGCAGTATTTT

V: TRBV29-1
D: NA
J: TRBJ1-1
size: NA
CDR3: CSVPLEPNVNTEAFF
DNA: TGCAGCGTACCGCTTGAACCGAACGTGAACACTGAAGCTTTCTTT

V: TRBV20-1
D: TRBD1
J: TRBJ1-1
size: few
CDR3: CSARGTGGDTEAFF
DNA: TGCAGTGCTAGAGGGACAGGGGGGGACACTGAAGCTTTCTTT

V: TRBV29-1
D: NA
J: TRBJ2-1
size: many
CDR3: CSVELPSYNEQFF
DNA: TGCAGCGTTGAACTACCCAGCTACAATGAGCAGTTCTTC

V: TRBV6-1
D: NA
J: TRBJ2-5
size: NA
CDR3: CASRERSSRDKETQYF
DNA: TGTGCCAGCAGGGAACGCTCCTCCCGGGACAAAGAGACCCAGTACTTC

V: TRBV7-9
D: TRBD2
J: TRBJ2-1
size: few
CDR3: CASSLREGLTEQFF
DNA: TGTGCCAGCAGCTTGCGGGAGGGCCTTACTGAGCAGTTCTTC

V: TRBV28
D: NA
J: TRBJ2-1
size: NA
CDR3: CASSRFAGGNGQFF
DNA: TGTGCCAGCAGTCGCTTTGCGGGTGGGAATGGGCAGTTCTTC

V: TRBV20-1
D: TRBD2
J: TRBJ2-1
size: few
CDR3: CSARDQWLAGGYNEQFF
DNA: TGCAGTGCTAGAGATCAGTGGCTAGCGGGAGGGTACAATGAGCAGTTCTTC

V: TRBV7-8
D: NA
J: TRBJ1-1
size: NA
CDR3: CASGENTEAFF
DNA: TGTGCCAGCGGAGAAAACACTGAAGCTTTCTTT

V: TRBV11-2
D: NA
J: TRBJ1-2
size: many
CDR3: CASTHNYGYTF
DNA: TGTGCCAGCACGCATAACTATGGCTACACCTTC

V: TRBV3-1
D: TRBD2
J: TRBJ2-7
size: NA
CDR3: CASSQPGTSDNEQYF
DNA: TGTGCCAGCAGCCAACCCGGGACTAGCGATAACGAGCAGTACTTC

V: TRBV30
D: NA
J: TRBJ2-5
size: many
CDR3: CAWSPGPYQETQYF
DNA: TGTGCCTGGAGTCCGGGCCCGTACCAAGAGACCCAGTACTTC

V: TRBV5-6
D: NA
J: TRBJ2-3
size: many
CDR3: CASSFTHTDTQYF
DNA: TGTGCCAGCAGCTTTACACACACAGATACGCAGTATTTT

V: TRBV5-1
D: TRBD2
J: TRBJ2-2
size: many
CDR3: CASSQRERNTGELFF
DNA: TGCGCCAGCAGCCAGCGGGAGAGGAACACCGGGGAGCTGTTTTTT

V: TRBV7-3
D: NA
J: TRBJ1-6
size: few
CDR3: CASSLAVNSPLHF
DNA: TGTGCCAGCAGCTTAGCAGTTAATTCACCCCTCCACTTT

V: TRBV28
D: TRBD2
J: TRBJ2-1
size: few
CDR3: CASTRGGGLLGDEQFF
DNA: TGTGCCAGCACCCGAGGCGGGGGTCTCCTAGGCGATGAGCAGTTCTTC

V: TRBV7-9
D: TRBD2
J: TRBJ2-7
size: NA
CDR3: CASSPGLAGGPSEQYF
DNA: TGTGCCAGCAGCCCGGGACTAGCGGGAGGGCCATCCGAGCAGTACTTC

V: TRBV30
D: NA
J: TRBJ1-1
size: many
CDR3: CAWTLFPRPTEAFF
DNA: TGTGCCTGGACCCTCTTCCCTCGCCCCACTGAAGCTTTCTTT

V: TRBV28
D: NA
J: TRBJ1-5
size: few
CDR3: CASSFGTKPQHF
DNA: TGTGCCAGCAGTTTCGGGACAAAGCCCCAGCATTTT

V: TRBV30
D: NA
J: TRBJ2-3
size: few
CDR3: CAWIPRGGSSTDTQYF
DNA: TGTGCCTGGATTCCTCGTGGGGGGTCTAGCACAGATACGCAGTATTTT

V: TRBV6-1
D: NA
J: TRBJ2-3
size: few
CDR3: CASIQSGGATDTQYF
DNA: TGTGCCAGCATTCAATCTGGCGGGGCCACAGATACGCAGTATTTT

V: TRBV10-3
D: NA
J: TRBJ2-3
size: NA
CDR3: CAISVSTDTQYF
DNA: TGTGCCATCAGTGTAAGCACAGATACGCAGTATTTT

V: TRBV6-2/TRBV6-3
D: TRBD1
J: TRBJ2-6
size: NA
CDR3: CASSYSPGQGNSGANVLTF
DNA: TGTGCCAGCAGTTACTCCCCAGGACAGGGCAACTCGGGGGCCAACGTCCTGACTTTC

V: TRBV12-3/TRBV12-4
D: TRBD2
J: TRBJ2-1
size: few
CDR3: CASSLAMAALAGGNEQFF
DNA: TGTGCCAGCAGTTTAGCGATGGCCGCCCTAGCGGGAGGTAATGAGCAGTTCTTC

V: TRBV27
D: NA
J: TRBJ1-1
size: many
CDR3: CASSKAGLQNTEAFF
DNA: TGTGCCAGCAGCAAGGCGGGACTTCAGAACACTGAAGCTTTCTTT

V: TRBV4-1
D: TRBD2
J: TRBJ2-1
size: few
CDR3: CASSQGTSGFKEQFF
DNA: TGCGCCAGCAGCCAAGGGACTAGCGGGTTCAAGGAGCAGTTCTTC

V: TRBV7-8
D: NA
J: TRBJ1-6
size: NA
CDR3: CASRLEGVGPSPLHF
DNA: TGTGCCAGCAGGCTTGAGGGGGTTGGGCCTTCACCCCTCCACTTT

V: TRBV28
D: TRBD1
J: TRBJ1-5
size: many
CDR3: CASSFRGRGSNQPQHF
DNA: TGTGCCAGCAGTTTTCGGGGCAGGGGGAGCAATCAGCCCCAGCATTTT